This T cell receptor beta chain was retrieved from a study of naive and memory T cell subsets. This clonotype came up a few times. Both TRBC1 and TRBC2 were covered by a beta constant-region primer of two equimolar oligonucleotides. Ligated cDNA was amplified by four rounds of PCR with nested alpha and beta constant-region primers and SP2. Ligation attached a single-stranded oligonucleotide with a 12-nucleotide UMI and the SP2 primer to the cDNA 3' end. Using its own MiXCR run on the UMI-ligation and nested PCR reads, TCRdb lists one record per CDR3 protein. The sample yields 95,000 to 150,000 distinct CDR3 sequences, 35% to 40% seen once. CDR3 length: 14 residues. The V end was cut by 5 bases, the J end by 1 base, with 12 bases between. CDR1 is SGHTA and CDR2 is FQGNSA in the germline V gene.

Sequencing input: central memory CD4+ T cells from blood. The TCR comes from a human donor in good health. V usage is TRBV7-2 and J usage is TRBJ2-7; unclear D gene. The CDR3 region has the DNA TGTGCCAGCAGCCCCACGGCGGCTTCCTACGAGCAGTACTTC. Translating gives CASSPTAASYEQYF.